The 18 T cell receptor beta chains presented below share a single source sample, sequenced in a study of blood T cells in healthy people across ages. PCR was performed a second time for about 6 to 12 cycles using a sample-barcoded 5' primer and a J-beta primer mix. MiXCR, applied by TCRdb to the 5' RACE reads, yields one record per CDR3 protein. The sample holds about a million distinct CDR3 sequences, 45% to 60% seen once. Sample: blood. The origin of the receptors is a woman aged 55-69 years in good health.

Worth noting for this clonotype: This may arise from a read error, as a much more abundant clone is one base away. V gene TRBV4-3 combines with J gene TRBJ2-7; 8 nucleotides match TRBD2. V dropped 3 bases and J dropped 2; count of bases not matched to a gene: 6. Per the germline V gene, CDR1 is LGHNA and CDR2 is YSLEER. This CDR3 region has 15 residues. The CDR3 DNA sequence: TGCGCCAGCAGCCATTTAGCGGGACCTACCTACGAGCAGTACTTC. Protein sequence: CASSHLAGPTYEQYF.

The chain links TRBV28 to TRBJ2-7; D uncertain. Germline CDR1 is MDHEN and CDR2 is SYDVKM. The CDR3 totals 12 residues. V lost 6 bases, J lost 4 bases, and 10 bases lay in between. CDR3 protein: CASSRLWYEQYF. The DNA of the CDR3 is TGTGCCAGCAGCCGCCTCTGGTACGAGCAGTACTTC.

The J gene is TRBJ2-7, the V gene TRBV11-2; no clear D. The CDR3 has 13 amino acids. Germline CDR1 SGHAT, CDR2 FQNNGV. The ends were cut back, 5 bases at V and 3 bases at J, with 11 bases in the middle. The CDR3 region is CASSPPNHYEQYF. As DNA, the CDR3 is TGTGCCAGCAGCCCTCCGAATCACTACGAGCAGTACTTC.

The V call is TRBV12-3 or TRBV12-4, the J call TRBJ1-2; the D is unclear. The CDR3 runs to 13 residues. V dropped 6 bases and J dropped 9 bases, with 17 bases sitting between them. CDR3 DNA: TGTGCCAGCAGCCCTGGGGAATTTTATAGCTACACCTTC. This codes for CASSPGEFYSYTF.

This clonotype was counted only a few times. A much larger clone lies one base from this, so it may be a read error. This chain uses TRBV5-1 with TRBJ2-5; D unresolved. CDR3 length: 15 residues. Trimming took 3 bases from V and 11 from J, leaving 23 bases between them. CDR1 is SGHRS and CDR2 is YFSETQ in the germline V gene. The CDR3: CASSYTIFGSNEQYF. DNA of the CDR3: TGCGCCAGCAGCTATACTATATTCGGTTCCAATGAGCAGTACTTC.

This chain's CDR3 is CASSVTWATTNEKLFF. CDR3 nucleotides: TGTGCCAGCAGCGTCACATGGGCGACAACTAATGAAAAACTGTTTTTT. The chain links TRBV9 to TRBJ1-4, with D uncertain. Looked up from germline, CDR1 is SGDLS and CDR2 is YYNGEE. The CDR3 covers 16 residues. The germline V and J ends were trimmed by 2 bases and 0 bases, with 11 bases remaining between them.

The genes are TRBV4-1 and TRBJ2-1; TRBD2 agrees at 10 bases. The CDR3 extends over 17 amino acids. V lost 3 bases to trimming and J lost 6 bases; unmatched junction nucleotides: 11. Germline V gene data show CDR1 as MGHRA and CDR2 as YSYEKL. CDR3 sequence reads: CASSQVGTGTSANEQFF. The DNA of the CDR3 is TGCGCCAGCAGCCAGGTAGGAACCGGGACTAGCGCCAATGAGCAGTTCTTC.

This chain joins TRBV6-6 and TRBJ2-3; 9 bases match TRBD2. CDR1 is MNHNY, CDR2 SVGAGI, per germline (reference sequence). CDR3 length: 16 residues. The V gene end was trimmed by 4 bases and the J gene end by 1 base; junction bases not matched to a gene: 6. The DNA for the CDR3 is TGTGCCAGCAGTTCCGGGACTAGCCGCGGCACAGATACGCAGTATTTT. The encoded protein is CASSSGTSRGTDTQYF.

This clonotype was seen more than once but under ten times. This CDR3 reads CASSCTGKTDTQYF. The CDR3 DNA reads TGTGCCAGCAGCTGTACAGGGAAGACAGATACGCAGTATTTT. The rearrangement links TRBV21-1 to TRBJ2-3; TRBD1 is taken as the D call from the table, unchecked against the DNA. TRBV21-1 is a documented pseudogene. CDR3 length: 14 residues.

The rearrangement links TRBV4-1 to TRBJ2-5; 7 bases map to TRBD1. The J call may be wrong; the DNA end is better matched by TRBJ2-7. The CDR3 extends over 15 amino acids. Germline loops: CDR1 MGHRA, CDR2 YSYEKL. The CDR3 region is CASSQETGIFYEQYF. The CDR3 DNA reads TGCGCCAGCAGCCAGGAGACAGGGATCTTCTACGAGCAGTACTTC.

The chain is built from TRBV12-3 or TRBV12-4 and TRBJ2-1, with 11 bases matching TRBD2. J lost 4 bases, V lost 6 bases, and 14 bases had no gene match. This CDR3 has 18 residues. CDR3 DNA sequence: TGTGCCAGCAGCCCCGGGGGTAGCGGGAGGGCCTGGTACAATGAGCAGTTCTTC. Translation gives CASSPGGSGRAWYNEQFF.

The rearrangement uses TRBV18 and TRBJ2-3, with D perhaps given as TRBD1 or TRBD2 (5 bases each). Trimming cost V 4 bases and J 2 bases, with 13 bases left between them. Germline CDR1 is KGHSH and CDR2 is LQKENI. This CDR3 has 15 amino acids. The CDR3 nucleotides are TGTGCCAGCTCACTATCCCGAGGGGACACAGATACGCAGTATTTT. Protein product: CASSLSRGDTDTQYF.

This clonotype appeared a few times. The chain is built from TRBV27 and TRBJ1-4, with D possibly matching TRBD1 (5 bases). The CDR3 covers 14 residues. Per the germline V gene, CDR1 is MNHEY and CDR2 is SMNVEV (reference sequence). V dropped 2 bases and J dropped 7 bases, with 11 bases sitting between them. CDR3 protein: CASSLEATAEKLFF. In DNA form, the CDR3 reads TGTGCCAGCAGTTTAGAGGCGACAGCTGAAAAACTGTTTTTT.

This sequence joins TRBV27 and TRBJ2-1; the D gene is possibly TRBD2 (6 bases). Germline-derived CDR1 and CDR2 are MNHEY and SMNVEV (reference sequence). V was cut by 7 bases and J by 5 bases, with 24 bases left in between. The CDR3 spans 17 residues. CDR3 residues: CASTPLGGEQRNNEQFF. CDR3 nucleotide sequence: TGTGCCAGCACCCCATTGGGCGGGGAACAGAGAAACAATGAGCAGTTCTTC.

The genes are TRBV28 and TRBJ2-3; no definite D call. Germline V gene lookup returns CDR1 MDHEN and CDR2 SYDVKM. The CDR3 extends over 14 amino acids. V lost 9 bases and J 2 bases, leaving 15 bases between the germline ends. The CDR3 DNA follows: TGTGCCAGTATACTAACGCACAACACAGATACGCAGTATTTT. This encodes CASILTHNTDTQYF.

Here the CDR3 DNA reads TGTGCCAGCAGCCAAGATGGGAGGCCTAACTACGAGCAGTACTTC. It translates to CASSQDGRPNYEQYF. This chain joins TRBV3-1 and TRBJ2-7, with D possibly being TRBD2 (6 bases). The CDR3 has 15 amino acids. Germline lookup yields CDR1 LGHDT and CDR2 YNNKEL (reference sequence). Trimming stripped 0 bases from V and 3 bases from J, with 12 bases between.

The chain employs TRBV13 and TRBJ2-1; 8 bases line up with TRBD2. V gave up 3 bases and J gave up 8 bases; unmatched junction bases: 12. Germline V gives CDR1 PRHDT, CDR2 FYEKMQ (reference sequence). This CDR3 region has 16 residues. The CDR3 bases are TGTGCCAGCAGCTTCGCAGGGGCGGGAGGAGTCTATGAGCAGTTCTTC. It specifies CASSFAGAGGVYEQFF. The full variable domain, completed using reference TRBV13 and TRBJ2-1, is AAGVIQSPRHLIKEKRETATLKCYPIPRHDTVYWYQQGPGQDPQFLISFYEKMQSDKGSIPDRFSAQQFSDYHSELNMSSLELGDSALYFCASSFAGAGGVYEQFFGPGTRLTVL.

Comment on this clonotype: A single base separates this from a much larger clone, so it may be a read error. The chain recombines TRBV6-2 or TRBV6-3 with TRBJ2-5, with 9 bases identical to TRBD2. In germline, CDR1 is MNHEY, CDR2 SVGEGT. V shed 0 bases and J 4 bases; nucleotides not matched to a gene: 3. The CDR3 spans 15 residues. The CDR3 DNA reads TGTGCCAGCAGTTACTCGAGCGGGAGGACAGAGACCCAGTACTTC. Protein sequence: CASSYSSGRTETQYF.